These T cell receptor beta chains were read from a single sample in a study of PD-1 blockade in classical Hodgkin lymphoma. TCRdb's copy holds only in-frame clones and misses some; the assay was immunoSEQ multiplex PCR. The repertoire holds 90,000 to 110,000 clones, around 90% seen once, with over 15% in the top ten. The sample was peripheral blood mononuclear cells (PBMCs), taken before the fourth cycle of nivolumab. The origin of the receptors is a human donor with classical Hodgkin lymphoma. Both conserved end residues are part of each CDR3. The D gene is left open where the match is weak.

J gene | V gene | D gene | CDR3 DNA | CDR3 protein
TRBJ1-1 | TRBV5-1 | TRBD1 | TGCGCCAGCAGGCAAGACAGGGGTACTGAAGCTTTCTTT | CASRQDRGTEAFF
TRBJ2-5 | TRBV7-2 | NA | TGTGCCAGCAGCTCTGCAGGAGGCTTAATCGGGGAGACCCAGTACTTC | CASSSAGGLIGETQYF
TRBJ2-1 | TRBV9 | TRBD2 | TGTGCCAGCAGCGCCCATCTAGCGGGAGTTTTTTATGAGCAGTTCTTC | CASSAHLAGVFYEQFF
TRBJ2-7 | TRBV20-1 | NA | TGCAGTGCTCGCCCGTTCTCCGAGCAGTACTTC | CSARPFSEQYF
TRBJ1-2 | TRBV4-1 | NA | TGCGCCAGCAGCCAAGCTTTCATGAACTATGGCTACACCTTC | CASSQAFMNYGYTF
TRBJ2-7 | TRBV4-1 | NA | TGCGCCAGCAGCCATGGACCCGGGGTCTCCTACGAGCAGTACTTC | CASSHGPGVSYEQYF
TRBJ1-4 | TRBV4-1 | NA | TGCGCCAGCAGCCAAGATCCGCGAAATGAAAAACTGTTTTTT | CASSQDPRNEKLFF
TRBJ2-1 | TRBV6-5 | NA | TGTGCCAGCAGTGCGACTTCGCACTCCTACAATGAGCAGTTCTTC | CASSATSHSYNEQFF
TRBJ2-7 | TRBV27 | NA | TGTGCCAGCAGTCCAGGGGAGGGGCTCTTCTACGAGCAGTACTTC | CASSPGEGLFYEQYF
TRBJ1-2 | TRBV5-1 | TRBD1 | TGCGCCAGCAGCTCCGGGACAGGGGGCAGAGGCTACACCTTC | CASSSGTGGRGYTF
TRBJ2-1 | TRBV27 | TRBD1 | TGTGCCAGCAGTGACCACGCCGGGACAGGGAATGAGCAGTTCTTC | CASSDHAGTGNEQFF